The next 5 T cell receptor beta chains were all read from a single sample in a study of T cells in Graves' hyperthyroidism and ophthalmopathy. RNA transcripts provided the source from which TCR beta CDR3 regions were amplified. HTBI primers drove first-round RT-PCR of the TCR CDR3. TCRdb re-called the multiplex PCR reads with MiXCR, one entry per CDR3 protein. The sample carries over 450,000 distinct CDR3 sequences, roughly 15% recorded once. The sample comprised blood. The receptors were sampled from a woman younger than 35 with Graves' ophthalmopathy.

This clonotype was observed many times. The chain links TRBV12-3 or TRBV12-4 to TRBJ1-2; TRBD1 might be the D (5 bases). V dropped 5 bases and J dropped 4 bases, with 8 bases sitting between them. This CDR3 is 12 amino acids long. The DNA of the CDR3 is TGTGCCAGCAGTCCGACAGTCTATGGCTACACCTTC. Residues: CASSPTVYGYTF.

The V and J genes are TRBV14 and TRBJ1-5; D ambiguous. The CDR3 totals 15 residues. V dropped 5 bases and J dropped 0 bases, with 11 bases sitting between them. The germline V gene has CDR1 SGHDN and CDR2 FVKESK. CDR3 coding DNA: TGTGCCAGCAGCTCCCGAATTTATAGCAATCAGCCCCAGCATTTT. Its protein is CASSSRIYSNQPQHF.

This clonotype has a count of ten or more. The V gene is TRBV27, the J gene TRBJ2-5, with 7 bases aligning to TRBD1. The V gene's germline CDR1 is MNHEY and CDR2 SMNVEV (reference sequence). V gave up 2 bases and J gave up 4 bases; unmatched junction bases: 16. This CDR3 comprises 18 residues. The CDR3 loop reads CASSLTLGTVKVGETQYF. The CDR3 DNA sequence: TGTGCCAGCAGTTTAACTCTCGGGACAGTTAAGGTTGGAGAGACCCAGTACTTC.

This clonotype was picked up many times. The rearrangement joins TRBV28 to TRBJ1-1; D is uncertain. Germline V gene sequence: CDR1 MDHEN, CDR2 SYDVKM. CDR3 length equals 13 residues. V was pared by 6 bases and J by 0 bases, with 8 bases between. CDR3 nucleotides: TGTGCCAGCAGATCAGCCATGAACACTGAAGCTTTCTTT. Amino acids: CASRSAMNTEAFF.

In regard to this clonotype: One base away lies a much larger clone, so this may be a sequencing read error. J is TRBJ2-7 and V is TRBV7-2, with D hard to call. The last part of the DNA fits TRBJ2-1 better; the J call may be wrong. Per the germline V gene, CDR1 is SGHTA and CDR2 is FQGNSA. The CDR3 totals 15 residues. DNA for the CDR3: TGTGCCAGCAGCTTAGGTCCCTCCGTTCCCTACGAGCAGTTCTTC. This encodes CASSLGPSVPYEQFF.